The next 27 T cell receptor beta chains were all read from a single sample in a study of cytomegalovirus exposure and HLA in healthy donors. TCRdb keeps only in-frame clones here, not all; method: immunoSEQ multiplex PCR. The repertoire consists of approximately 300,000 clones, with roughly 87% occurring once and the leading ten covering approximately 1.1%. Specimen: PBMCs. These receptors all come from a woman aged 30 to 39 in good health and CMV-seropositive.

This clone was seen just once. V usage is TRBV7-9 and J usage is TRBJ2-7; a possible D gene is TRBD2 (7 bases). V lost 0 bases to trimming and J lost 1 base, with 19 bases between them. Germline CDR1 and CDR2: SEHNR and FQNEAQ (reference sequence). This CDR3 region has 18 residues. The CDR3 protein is CASSLALGGGLKSYEQYF. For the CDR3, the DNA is TGTGCCAGCAGCTTAGCGCTGGGCGGGGGCCTGAAATCCTACGAGCAGTACTTC.

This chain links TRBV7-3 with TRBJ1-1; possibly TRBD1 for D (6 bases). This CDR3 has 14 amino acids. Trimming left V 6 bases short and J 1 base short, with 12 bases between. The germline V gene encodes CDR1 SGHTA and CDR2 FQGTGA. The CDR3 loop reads CASSPGHSNTEAFF. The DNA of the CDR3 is TGTGCCAGCAGTCCGGGACACTCGAACACTGAAGCTTTCTTT. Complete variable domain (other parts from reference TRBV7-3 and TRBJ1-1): GAGVSQTPSNKVTEKGKYVELRCDPISGHTALYWYRQSLGQGPEFLIYFQGTGAADDSGLPNDRFFAVRPEGSVSTLKIQRTERGDSAVYLCASSPGHSNTEAFFGQGTRLTVV.

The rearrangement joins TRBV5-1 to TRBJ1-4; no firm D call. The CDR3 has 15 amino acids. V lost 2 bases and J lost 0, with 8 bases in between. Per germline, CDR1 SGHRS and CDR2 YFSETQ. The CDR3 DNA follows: TGCGCCAGCAGCTTCACGGATGCAACTAATGAAAAACTGTTTTTT. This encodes CASSFTDATNEKLFF.

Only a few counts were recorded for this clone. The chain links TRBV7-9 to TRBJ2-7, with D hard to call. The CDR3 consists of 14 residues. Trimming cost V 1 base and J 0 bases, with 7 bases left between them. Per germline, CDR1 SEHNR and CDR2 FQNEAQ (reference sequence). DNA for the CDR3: TGTGCCAGCAGCTTAGATTGGAGCTCCTACGAGCAGTACTTC. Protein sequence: CASSLDWSSYEQYF.

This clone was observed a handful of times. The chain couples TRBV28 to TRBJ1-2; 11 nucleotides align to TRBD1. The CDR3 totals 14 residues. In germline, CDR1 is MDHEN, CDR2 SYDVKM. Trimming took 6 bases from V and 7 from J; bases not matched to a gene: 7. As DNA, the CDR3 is TGTGCCAGCAGACCCGGGACAGGGGGAAGTGGCTACACCTTC. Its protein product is CASRPGTGGSGYTF.

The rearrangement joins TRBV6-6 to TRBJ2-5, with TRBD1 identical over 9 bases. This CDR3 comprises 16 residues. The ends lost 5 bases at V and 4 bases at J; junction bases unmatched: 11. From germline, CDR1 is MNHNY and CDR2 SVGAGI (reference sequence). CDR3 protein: CASSQLQGAGGETQYF. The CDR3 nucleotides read TGTGCCAGCAGTCAGCTACAGGGGGCCGGGGGAGAGACCCAGTACTTC.

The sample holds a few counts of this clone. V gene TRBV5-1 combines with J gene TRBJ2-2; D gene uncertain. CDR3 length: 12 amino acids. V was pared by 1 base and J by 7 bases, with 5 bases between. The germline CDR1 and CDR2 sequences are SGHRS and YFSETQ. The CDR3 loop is CASSLMVGELFF. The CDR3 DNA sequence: TGCGCCAGCAGCTTGATGGTCGGGGAGCTGTTTTTT.

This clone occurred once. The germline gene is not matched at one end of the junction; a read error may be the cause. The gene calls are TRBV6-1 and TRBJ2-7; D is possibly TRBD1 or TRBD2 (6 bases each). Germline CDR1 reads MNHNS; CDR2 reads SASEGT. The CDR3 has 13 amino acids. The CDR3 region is CASSEAGEDEQYF. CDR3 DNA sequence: TGTGCCAGCAGCGAAGCAGGGGAGGACGAGCAGTACTTC.

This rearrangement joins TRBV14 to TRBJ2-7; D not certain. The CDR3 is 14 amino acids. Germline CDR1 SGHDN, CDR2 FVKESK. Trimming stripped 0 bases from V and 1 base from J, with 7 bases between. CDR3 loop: CASSQDLLSYEQYF. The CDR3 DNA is TGTGCCAGCAGCCAAGATCTGTTATCCTACGAGCAGTACTTC.

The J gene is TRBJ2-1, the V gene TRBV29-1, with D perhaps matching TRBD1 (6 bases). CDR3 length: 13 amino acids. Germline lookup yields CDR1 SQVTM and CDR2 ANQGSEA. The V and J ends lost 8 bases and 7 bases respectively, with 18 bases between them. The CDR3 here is CSLVTGLQNEQFF. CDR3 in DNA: TGCAGCCTTGTGACAGGCCTTCAGAATGAGCAGTTCTTC.

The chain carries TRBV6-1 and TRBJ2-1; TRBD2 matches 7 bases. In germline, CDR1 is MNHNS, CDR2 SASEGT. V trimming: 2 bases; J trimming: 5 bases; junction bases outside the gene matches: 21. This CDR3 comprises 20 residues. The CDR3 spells CASSELGGRKSHSKHNEQFF. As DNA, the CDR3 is TGTGCCAGCAGTGAACTTGGCGGGAGAAAGTCCCATTCCAAACACAATGAGCAGTTCTTC.

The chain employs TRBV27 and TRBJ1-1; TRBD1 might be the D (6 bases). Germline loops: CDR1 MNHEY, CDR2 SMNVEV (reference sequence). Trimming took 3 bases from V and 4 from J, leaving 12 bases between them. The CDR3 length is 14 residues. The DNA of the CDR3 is TGTGCCAGCAGTTTCTTCGGGGGGCCCACTGAAGCTTTCTTT. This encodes CASSFFGGPTEAFF.

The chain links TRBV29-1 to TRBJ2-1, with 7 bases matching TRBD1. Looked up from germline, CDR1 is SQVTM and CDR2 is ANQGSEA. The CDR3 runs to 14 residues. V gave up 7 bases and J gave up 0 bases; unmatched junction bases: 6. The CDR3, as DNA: TGCAGCGCTCAACAGGGGAGCTCCTACAATGAGCAGTTCTTC. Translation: CSAQQGSSYNEQFF.

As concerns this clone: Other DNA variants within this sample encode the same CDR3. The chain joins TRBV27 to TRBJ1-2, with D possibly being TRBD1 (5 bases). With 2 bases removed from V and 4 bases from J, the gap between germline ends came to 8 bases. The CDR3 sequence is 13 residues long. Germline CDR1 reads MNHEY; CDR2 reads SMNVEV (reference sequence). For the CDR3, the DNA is TGTGCCAGCAGTTTAGGGGGTAGCTATGGCTACACCTTC. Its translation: CASSLGGSYGYTF.

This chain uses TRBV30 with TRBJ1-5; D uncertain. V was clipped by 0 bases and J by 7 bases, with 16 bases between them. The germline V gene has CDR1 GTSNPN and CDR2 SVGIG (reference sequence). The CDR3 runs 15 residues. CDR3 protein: CAWSVPGKGFQPQHF. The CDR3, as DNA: TGTGCCTGGAGTGTACCTGGGAAGGGTTTCCAGCCCCAGCATTTT.

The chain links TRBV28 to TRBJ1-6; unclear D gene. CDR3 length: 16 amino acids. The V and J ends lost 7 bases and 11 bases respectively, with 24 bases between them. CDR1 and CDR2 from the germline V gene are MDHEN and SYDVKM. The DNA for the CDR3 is TGTGCCAGCACGGCACTGCACCCACGGGGTGGTCCACCCCTCCACTTT. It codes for CASTALHPRGGPPLHF.

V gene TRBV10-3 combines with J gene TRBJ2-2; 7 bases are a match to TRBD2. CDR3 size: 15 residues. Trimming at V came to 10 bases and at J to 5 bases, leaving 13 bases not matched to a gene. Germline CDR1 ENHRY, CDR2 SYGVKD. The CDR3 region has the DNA TGTGCCACCCGGGGAGGACTAGGTATAACCGGGGAGCTGTTTTTT. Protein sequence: CATRGGLGITGELFF.

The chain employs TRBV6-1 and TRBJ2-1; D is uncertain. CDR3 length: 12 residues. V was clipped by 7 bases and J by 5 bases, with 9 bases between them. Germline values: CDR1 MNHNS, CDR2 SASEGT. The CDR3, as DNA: TGTGCCAGCACCGACCAACACAATGAGCAGTTCTTC. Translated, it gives CASTDQHNEQFF.

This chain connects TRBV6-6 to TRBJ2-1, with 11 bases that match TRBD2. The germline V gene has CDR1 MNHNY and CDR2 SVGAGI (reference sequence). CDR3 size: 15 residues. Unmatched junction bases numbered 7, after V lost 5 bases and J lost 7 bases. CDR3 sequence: CASSRTSGGPNEQFF. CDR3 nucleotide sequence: TGTGCCAGCAGTAGAACTAGCGGGGGCCCGAATGAGCAGTTCTTC.

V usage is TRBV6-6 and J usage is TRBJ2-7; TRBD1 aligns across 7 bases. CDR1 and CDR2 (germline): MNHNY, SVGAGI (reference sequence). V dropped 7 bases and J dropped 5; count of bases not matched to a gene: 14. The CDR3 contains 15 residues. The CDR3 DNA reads TGTGCCAGCAAGGGCGAAAGGGGGCGGTTGGACGAGCAGTACTTC. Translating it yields CASKGERGRLDEQYF.

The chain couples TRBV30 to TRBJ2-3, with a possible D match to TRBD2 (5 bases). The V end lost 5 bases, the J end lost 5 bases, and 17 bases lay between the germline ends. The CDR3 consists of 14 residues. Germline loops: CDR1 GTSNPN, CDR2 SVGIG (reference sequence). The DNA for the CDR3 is TGTGCCTGGGCCCCACTAGTTAATAAAGATACGCAGTATTTT. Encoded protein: CAWAPLVNKDTQYF. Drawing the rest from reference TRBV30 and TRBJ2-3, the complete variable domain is SQTIHQWPATLVQPVGSPLSLECTVEGTSNPNLYWYRQAAGRGLQLLFYSVGIGQISSEVPQNLSASRPQDRQFILSSKKLLLSDSGFYLCAWAPLVNKDTQYFGPGTRLTVL.

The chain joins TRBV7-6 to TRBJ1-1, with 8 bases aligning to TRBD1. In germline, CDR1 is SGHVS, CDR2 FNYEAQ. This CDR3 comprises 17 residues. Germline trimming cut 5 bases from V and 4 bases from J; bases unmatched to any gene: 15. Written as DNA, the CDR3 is TGTGCCAGCAGCATCCTTGGACAGGGCAGCCCCCTCACTGAAGCTTTCTTT. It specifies CASSILGQGSPLTEAFF.

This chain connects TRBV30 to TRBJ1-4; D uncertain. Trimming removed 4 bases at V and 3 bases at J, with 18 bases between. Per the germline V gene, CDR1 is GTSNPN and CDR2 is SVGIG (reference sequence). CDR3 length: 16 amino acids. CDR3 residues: CAWTARRLGPNEKLFF. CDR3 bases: TGTGCCTGGACCGCCAGGCGGTTAGGGCCTAATGAAAAACTGTTTTTT. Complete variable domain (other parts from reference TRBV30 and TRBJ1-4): SQTIHQWPATLVQPVGSPLSLECTVEGTSNPNLYWYRQAAGRGLQLLFYSVGIGQISSEVPQNLSASRPQDRQFILSSKKLLLSDSGFYLCAWTARRLGPNEKLFFGSGTQLSVL.

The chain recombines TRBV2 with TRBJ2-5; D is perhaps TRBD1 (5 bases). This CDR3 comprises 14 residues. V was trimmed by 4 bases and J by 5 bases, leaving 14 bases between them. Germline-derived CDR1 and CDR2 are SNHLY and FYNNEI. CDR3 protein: CASSGRVDWETQYF. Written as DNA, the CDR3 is TGTGCCAGCAGTGGCAGGGTAGATTGGGAGACCCAGTACTTC.

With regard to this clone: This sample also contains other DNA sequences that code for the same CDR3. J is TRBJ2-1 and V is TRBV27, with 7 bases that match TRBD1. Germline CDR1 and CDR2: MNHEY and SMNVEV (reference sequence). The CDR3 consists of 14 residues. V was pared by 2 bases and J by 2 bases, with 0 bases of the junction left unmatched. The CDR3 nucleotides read TGTGCCAGCAGTTTACAGGGGGCCTACAATGAGCAGTTCTTC. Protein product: CASSLQGAYNEQFF.

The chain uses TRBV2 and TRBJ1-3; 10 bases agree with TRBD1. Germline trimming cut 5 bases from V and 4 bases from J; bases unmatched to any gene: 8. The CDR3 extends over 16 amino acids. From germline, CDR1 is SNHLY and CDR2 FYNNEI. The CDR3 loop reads CASSSRQGAPGNTIYF. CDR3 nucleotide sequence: TGTGCCAGCAGTTCAAGACAGGGGGCTCCCGGAAACACCATATATTTT.

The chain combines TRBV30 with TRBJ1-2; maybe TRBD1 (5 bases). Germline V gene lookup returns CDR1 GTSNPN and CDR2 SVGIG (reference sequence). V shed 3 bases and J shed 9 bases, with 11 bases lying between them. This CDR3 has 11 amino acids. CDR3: CAWRTGLRYTF. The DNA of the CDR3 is TGTGCCTGGAGGACGGGGCTGCGCTACACCTTC.